The entry below gives a single T cell receptor beta chain sequence along with its context. Its specificity is not known. Data came from immunoSEQ multiplex PCR; TCRdb stores just in-frame clones and leaves some out. The sample includes more than 95,000 clones, about 82% of them seen just once. These data belong to a study of T cell responses to AZD1222 COVID-19 vaccine. Broader study findings: Researchers report vaccine-associated CD4 TCRs spanning spike, with dominance at 160-218 and 743-854.

CDR3 size: 14 residues. V was trimmed by 5 bases and J by 4 bases, leaving 14 bases between them. Germline assignment: CDR1 SGHTA and CDR2 FQGNSA. Second doses at about 4 or about 12 weeks were pooled. This TCR came from an adult who received the AZD1222 COVID-19 vaccine. The chain joins TRBV7-2 to TRBJ1-2, with a possible D match to TRBD1 (6 bases). Sequenced here: peripheral blood, sampled 28 days after the second AZD1222 dose. Written as DNA, the CDR3 is TGTGCCAGCAGCCGTAGCAGGGGAGGCTATGGCTACACCTTC. Encoded protein: CASSRSRGGYGYTF.